What follows describes a single TCR beta chain. The data belong to a study of blood T cell repertoires in COVID-19. In the authors' methods: Quantification of nucleated cells was approximated via reference gene primer amplification. Profiled with immunoSEQ multiplex PCR; TCRdb holds only in-frame clones, not every one. D and trimming come from the DNA, and the V and J calls and clone size come from that table. The table has just over 300,000 clones, roughly nine tenths seen once. The V end lost 2 bases, the J end lost 0 bases, and 10 bases lay between the germline ends. Germline CDR1 is SGHDN and CDR2 is FVKESK. The length of the CDR3 is 15 residues.

The chain couples TRBV14 to TRBJ1-1, with unresolved D. The source is a man aged 18 to 30 with active or convalescent COVID-19. The sample was peripheral blood. CDR3 amino acids: CASSQKPQLNTEAFF. The CDR3 DNA is TGTGCCAGCAGCCAAAAGCCACAGTTGAACACTGAAGCTTTCTTT.